The clone carrying this T cell receptor beta chain was observed at least ten times. The antigen is unknown. This record belongs to a study of T cells in Graves' hyperthyroidism and ophthalmopathy. Study results and limitations: Onset of ophthalmopathy came a median roughly 6 months after the model predicted it.

RNA transcripts were the template for amplifying TCR beta CDR3 regions. A set of HTBI primers served as the primers for a first-round RT-PCR of the TCR CDR3. Each CDR3 protein is one row after TCRdb ran MiXCR on the multiplex PCR reads. This table holds about 480,000 distinct CDR3 sequences, approximately 14% found once. The CDR3 totals 12 residues. The germline V gene has CDR1 KGHSH and CDR2 LQKENI. V gave up 2 bases and J gave up 10 bases, with 11 bases separating them. This receptor was taken from a woman aged 18-35 years with Graves' hyperthyroidism. The sequencing input was blood. V gene TRBV18 combines with J gene TRBJ1-1, with D possibly matching TRBD1 (5 bases). CDR3: CASSPGGDVAFF. In DNA form, the CDR3 reads TGTGCCAGCTCACCAGGGGGAGATGTAGCTTTCTTT.